These T cell receptor beta chains were read from a single sample in a study of blood T cells in healthy people across ages. TCRdb independently ran MiXCR on the 5' RACE reads; one entry per CDR3 protein. The sample lists fewer than 950,000 distinct CDR3 sequences; about 53% were seen once. Sequencing was done on a sample of blood. The receptors come from an elderly man in good health. CDR3s include the opening cysteine and the closing phenylalanine or tryptophan. D genes are given only for firm matches. Rows may omit the clone size; those that give it use once, few, many or a size class.

V gene: TRBV11-3; clone size: NA; J gene: TRBJ2-1; D gene: TRBD2; CDR3 DNA: TGTGCCAGCAGCTGGAGCGGGAGAAGGGATGAGCAGTTCTTC; CDR3 protein: CASSWSGRRDEQFF
V gene: TRBV15; clone size: NA; J gene: TRBJ2-1; D gene: TRBD1; CDR3 DNA: TGTGCCACCAGCCGAGACAGGGCAGCTGAGCAGTTCTTC; CDR3 protein: CATSRDRAAEQFF
V gene: TRBV20-1; clone size: NA; J gene: TRBJ2-7; D gene: NA; CDR3 DNA: TGCAGTGCTAGAGCCGACTACTACGAGCAGTACTTC; CDR3 protein: CSARADYYEQYF
V gene: TRBV10-3; clone size: few; J gene: TRBJ2-5; D gene: TRBD2; CDR3 DNA: TGTGCCATCAGTGAACCAGCGGGGGAGACCCAGTACTTC; CDR3 protein: CAISEPAGETQYF
V gene: TRBV20-1; clone size: once; J gene: TRBJ2-7; D gene: TRBD2; CDR3 DNA: TGCAGTACTACGCCAACTAGCGGACTCTACGAGCAGTACTTC; CDR3 protein: CSTTPTSGLYEQYF
V gene: TRBV6-6; clone size: NA; J gene: TRBJ1-4; D gene: NA; CDR3 DNA: TGTGCCAGCAGCGGTACCCTTGCAACTAATGAAAAACTGTTTTTT; CDR3 protein: CASSGTLATNEKLFF
V gene: TRBV20-1; clone size: few; J gene: TRBJ1-6; D gene: TRBD1; CDR3 DNA: TGCAGTGCTAGCCGAACCGGGACAGGGGCCTCACCCCTCCACTTT; CDR3 protein: CSASRTGTGASPLHF
V gene: TRBV24-1; clone size: NA; J gene: TRBJ2-6; D gene: TRBD1; CDR3 DNA: TGTGCCACCAGTGATAGAGACAGGGGGCTTCCTGGGGCCAACGTCCTGACTTTC; CDR3 protein: CATSDRDRGLPGANVLTF
V gene: TRBV14; clone size: few; J gene: TRBJ2-1; D gene: TRBD2; CDR3 DNA: TGTGCCAGCAGCCAATCTTTACGCGGGAGCCACTACAATGAGCAGTTCTTC; CDR3 protein: CASSQSLRGSHYNEQFF
V gene: TRBV7-8; clone size: few; J gene: TRBJ1-2; D gene: NA; CDR3 DNA: TGTGCCAGCAGCTTAGCTCACAGAAACTATGGCTACACCTTC; CDR3 protein: CASSLAHRNYGYTF
V gene: TRBV20-1; clone size: once; J gene: TRBJ2-1; D gene: NA; CDR3 DNA: TGCAGTGCTAGAGTCCCAGCGGACCCGACAAGGAAGCAGTTCTTC; CDR3 protein: CSARVPADPTRKQFF
V gene: TRBV6-6; clone size: NA; J gene: TRBJ1-2; D gene: NA; CDR3 DNA: TGTGCCAACAGTTACAGCGGGACCGCCGCGGGCTACACCTTC; CDR3 protein: CANSYSGTAAGYTF
V gene: TRBV2; clone size: NA; J gene: TRBJ2-4; D gene: NA; CDR3 DNA: TGTGCCAGCTGGGGACCCCCTCCCGGCATTCAGTACTTC; CDR3 protein: CASWGPPPGIQYF
V gene: TRBV18; clone size: NA; J gene: TRBJ2-5; D gene: NA; CDR3 DNA: TGTGCCAGCTCACCAGGTACCTCCCCGGGCAATGAGCAGTACTTC; CDR3 protein: CASSPGTSPGNEQYF
V gene: TRBV9; clone size: NA; J gene: TRBJ2-7; D gene: NA; CDR3 DNA: TGTGCCAGCAGCGTAGGGAAAATGGGACCGTACGAGCAGTACTTC; CDR3 protein: CASSVGKMGPYEQYF
V gene: TRBV27; clone size: NA; J gene: TRBJ2-1; D gene: NA; CDR3 DNA: TGTGCCAGCAGTGTTTTGGGTAACGATGAGCAGTTCTTC; CDR3 protein: CASSVLGNDEQFF
V gene: TRBV12-3/TRBV12-4; clone size: few; J gene: TRBJ2-1; D gene: TRBD1; CDR3 DNA: TGTGCCAGCAGTTTAAGAGGGGGCTCCAATGAGCAGTTCTTC; CDR3 protein: CASSLRGGSNEQFF
V gene: TRBV2; clone size: few; J gene: TRBJ1-2; D gene: TRBD1; CDR3 DNA: TGTGCCAGCAGTGCCGACGGGACAGCGTATGGCTACACCTTC; CDR3 protein: CASSADGTAYGYTF
V gene: TRBV28; clone size: once; J gene: TRBJ2-5; D gene: TRBD2; CDR3 DNA: TGTGCCAGCAGTTCATCCCTTAGCGGGAGGAGGGAGACCCAGTACTTC; CDR3 protein: CASSSSLSGRRETQYF
V gene: TRBV9; clone size: NA; J gene: TRBJ2-1; D gene: TRBD2; CDR3 DNA: TGTGCCAGCAGCGTCAGCGGGAGAGACGAGCAGTTCTTC; CDR3 protein: CASSVSGRDEQFF
V gene: TRBV7-2; clone size: NA; J gene: TRBJ2-3; D gene: TRBD1; CDR3 DNA: TGTGTCAGCAGCTTACGACAGGGGGCATCAGATACGCAGTATTTT; CDR3 protein: CVSSLRQGASDTQYF
V gene: TRBV20-1; clone size: NA; J gene: TRBJ2-5; D gene: NA; CDR3 DNA: TGCAGTGCTAGAGATCCCTTAGGTCGACAGACCCAGTACTTC; CDR3 protein: CSARDPLGRQTQYF
V gene: TRBV11-2; clone size: NA; J gene: TRBJ2-1; D gene: NA; CDR3 DNA: TGTGCCCGCAGCTTAGTGGCAGGGATATACAATGAGCAGTTCTTC; CDR3 protein: CARSLVAGIYNEQFF
V gene: TRBV20-1; clone size: NA; J gene: TRBJ2-7; D gene: NA; CDR3 DNA: TGCAGTGCTAGTCTCGGGCAGTTAATCCCCTACGAGCAGTACTTC; CDR3 protein: CSASLGQLIPYEQYF
V gene: TRBV20-1; clone size: NA; J gene: TRBJ2-7; D gene: NA; CDR3 DNA: TGCAGTGCCGACCAAGGGGGCGAGCAGTACTTC; CDR3 protein: CSADQGGEQYF
V gene: TRBV7-2; clone size: few; J gene: TRBJ2-7; D gene: TRBD2; CDR3 DNA: TGTGCCAGCAGCCCCGGCGGGAGCTTATACGAGCAGTACTTC; CDR3 protein: CASSPGGSLYEQYF
V gene: TRBV5-1; clone size: NA; J gene: TRBJ1-4; D gene: NA; CDR3 DNA: TGCGCCAGCAGCCGAACCGGGACACCGGAGGAAAAACTGTTTTTT; CDR3 protein: CASSRTGTPEEKLFF
V gene: TRBV2; clone size: NA; J gene: TRBJ2-5; D gene: TRBD2; CDR3 DNA: TGTGCCAGCATATGGCTAGCGGAGGCCCCCAAAGAGACCCAGTACTTC; CDR3 protein: CASIWLAEAPKETQYF
V gene: TRBV2; clone size: once; J gene: TRBJ1-5; D gene: TRBD1; CDR3 DNA: TGTGCCAGCAGGGGGGACAGGGGGCATCAGCCCCAGCATTTT; CDR3 protein: CASRGDRGHQPQHF
V gene: TRBV20-1; clone size: few; J gene: TRBJ2-5; D gene: TRBD2; CDR3 DNA: TGCAGTGCTAAGAGGGGCGGGAGTTTAAATGAGCAGTACTTC; CDR3 protein: CSAKRGGSLNEQYF
V gene: TRBV20-1; clone size: NA; J gene: TRBJ2-7; D gene: TRBD2; CDR3 DNA: TGCAGTGCGCCGTTACCGGGACTAGGGCCCTACGAGCAGTACTTC; CDR3 protein: CSAPLPGLGPYEQYF
V gene: TRBV5-1; clone size: NA; J gene: TRBJ2-7; D gene: NA; CDR3 DNA: TGCGCCAGCAGCCCGGGGGCCCTGGATTACGAGCAGTACTTC; CDR3 protein: CASSPGALDYEQYF
V gene: TRBV20-1; clone size: once; J gene: TRBJ2-5; D gene: TRBD2; CDR3 DNA: TGCAGTGTCACTAGCGGGTCCTACAATGAGCAGTACTTC; CDR3 protein: CSVTSGSYNEQYF
V gene: TRBV7-2; clone size: NA; J gene: TRBJ2-5; D gene: NA; CDR3 DNA: TGTGCCAGCAGCCCGGGTGGGGGCTTAGGAGAGACCCAGTACTTC; CDR3 protein: CASSPGGGLGETQYF
V gene: TRBV12-3/TRBV12-4; clone size: NA; J gene: TRBJ1-2; D gene: NA; CDR3 DNA: TGTGCCAGCAGTTTCGCTCAGGGTAACTATGGCTACACCTTC; CDR3 protein: CASSFAQGNYGYTF
V gene: TRBV4-1; clone size: NA; J gene: TRBJ2-7; D gene: TRBD1; CDR3 DNA: TGCGCCAGCAGCCACGAAATGTACGGGACAGGGGGAGGTAGGTCCTACGAGCAGTACTTC; CDR3 protein: CASSHEMYGTGGGRSYEQYF
V gene: TRBV11-2; clone size: few; J gene: TRBJ2-1; D gene: NA; CDR3 DNA: TGTGCCAGCAGCTTAGACTCTGGGTTTAAGGGTTACAATGAGCAGTTCTTC; CDR3 protein: CASSLDSGFKGYNEQFF
V gene: TRBV15; clone size: NA; J gene: TRBJ2-1; D gene: TRBD2; CDR3 DNA: TGTGCCACCAGCAGGGGGGGGGACTACAATGAGCAGTTCTTC; CDR3 protein: CATSRGGDYNEQFF
V gene: TRBV7-2; clone size: NA; J gene: TRBJ2-2; D gene: TRBD2; CDR3 DNA: TGTGCCAGCAGAGGCGGGGGGGTCATAAGCGGGGAGCTGTTTTTT; CDR3 protein: CASRGGGVISGELFF
V gene: TRBV7-2; clone size: NA; J gene: TRBJ1-2; D gene: NA; CDR3 DNA: TGTGCCAGCAGCCCAGGGGACCCTGGATCCGTAGCTGGCTACACCTTC; CDR3 protein: CASSPGDPGSVAGYTF
V gene: TRBV12-3/TRBV12-4; clone size: NA; J gene: TRBJ1-2; D gene: TRBD1; CDR3 DNA: TGTGCCAGCAGCCACTGGGACAGCTCCGTCTATGGCTACACCTTC; CDR3 protein: CASSHWDSSVYGYTF
V gene: TRBV28; clone size: NA; J gene: TRBJ2-1; D gene: NA; CDR3 DNA: TGTGCCAGCAGCCGGTTGATCGACTCTGGGGGTAGCTCCTACAATGAGCAGTTCTTC; CDR3 protein: CASSRLIDSGGSSYNEQFF
V gene: TRBV6-5; clone size: NA; J gene: TRBJ1-5; D gene: NA; CDR3 DNA: TGTGCCAGCAGTCTCGACAGGAGGGATCAGCCCCAGCATTTT; CDR3 protein: CASSLDRRDQPQHF
V gene: TRBV21-1; clone size: NA; J gene: TRBJ2-7; D gene: NA; CDR3 DNA: TGTGCCAGCCCCTCGGGACAGGGGTCCTACTACGAGCAGTACTTC; CDR3 protein: CASPSGQGSYYEQYF
V gene: TRBV7-3; clone size: NA; J gene: TRBJ2-5; D gene: NA; CDR3 DNA: TGTGCCAGCAGCTTACTAGGGGGAGTGGAGACCCAGTACTTC; CDR3 protein: CASSLLGGVETQYF
V gene: TRBV5-1; clone size: few; J gene: TRBJ2-1; D gene: NA; CDR3 DNA: TGCGCCAGCAGCTTGGGGCTGAGCAGGGGTGTGGACAATGAGCAGTTCTTC; CDR3 protein: CASSLGLSRGVDNEQFF